The 23 T cell receptor beta chains given below trace back to one sample, sequenced in a study of shared clonotypes between healthy human individuals. Clones were sequenced by immunoSEQ multiplex PCR, and TCRdb holds only the in-frame ones, with some missing. The table includes roughly 2.5 million clones, over 85% detected once. Sequencing was performed on naive CD4+ T cells sorted from blood. Subset denoted: CD45RA+ positively selected. The receptor set was obtained from a man between 18 and 29 years old in good health.

The J gene is TRBJ2-1, the V gene TRBV7-9; 9 bases align to TRBD2. Germline assignment: CDR1 SEHNR and CDR2 FQNEAQ (reference sequence). The ends lost 5 bases at V and 5 bases at J; junction bases unmatched: 7. The CDR3 is 15 residues long. The chain's CDR3 is CASSISGGLNNEQFF. The CDR3 nucleotides read TGTGCCAGCAGCATTAGCGGGGGACTAAACAATGAGCAGTTCTTC. Together with reference TRBV7-9 and TRBJ2-1, the CDR3 gives the full variable domain: DTGVSQNPRHKITKRGQNVTFRCDPISEHNRLYWYRQTLGQGPEFLTYFQNEAQLEKSRLLSDRFSAERPKGSFSTLEIQRTEQGDSAMYLCASSISGGLNNEQFFGPGTRLTVL.

This rearrangement joins TRBV19 to TRBJ1-6; D gene uncertain. CDR3 length equals 16 residues. The V and J ends lost 3 bases and 7 bases respectively, with 16 bases between them. The germline CDR1 and CDR2 sequences are LNHDA and SQIVND (reference sequence). CDR3 in DNA: TGTGCCAGTAGTATCCCAGGACGGGGATCGAATTCACCCCTCCACTTT. Protein: CASSIPGRGSNSPLHF.

The rearrangement links TRBV5-1 to TRBJ2-7, with D possibly matching TRBD1 (6 bases). Per the germline V gene, CDR1 is SGHRS and CDR2 is YFSETQ. The CDR3 covers 15 residues. Trimming removed 0 bases from V and 3 bases from J, with 13 bases in between. The CDR3 loop reads CASSLVPGVGYEQYF. As DNA, the CDR3 is TGCGCCAGCAGCTTGGTGCCAGGGGTGGGCTACGAGCAGTACTTC. The complete variable domain, with remaining parts taken from reference TRBV5-1 and TRBJ2-7, reads KAGVTQTPRYLIKTRGQQVTLSCSPISGHRSVSWYQQTPGQGLQFLFEYFSETQRNKGNFPGRFSGRQFSNSRSEMNVSTLELGDSALYLCASSLVPGVGYEQYFGPGTRLTVT.

This clone was observed a handful of times. One junction end disagrees with the germline gene, perhaps due to a read error. This rearrangement joins TRBV20-1 to TRBJ1-1; TRBD1 aligns across 9 bases. The CDR3 consists of 9 residues. Germline V gene lookup returns CDR1 DFQATT and CDR2 SNEGSKA (reference sequence). As DNA, the CDR3 is TGCAGTGCAAGGACAGGGGACGACTTT. The encoded protein is CSARTGDDF.

The V call is TRBV15, the J call TRBJ2-1; D unclear. CDR1 LNHNV and CDR2 YYDKDF come from the germline V gene (reference sequence). V lost 0 bases and J lost 6, with 9 bases in between. The CDR3 has 14 residues. CDR3 sequence: CATSREVAGNEQFF. Here the CDR3 DNA reads TGTGCCACCAGCAGAGAGGTAGCTGGCAATGAGCAGTTCTTC.

The chain joins TRBV25-1 to TRBJ1-6; possible D gene TRBD1, 5 bases. The CDR3 extends over 15 amino acids. V lost 4 bases and J lost 6, with 13 bases in between. Germline V gives CDR1 MGHDK, CDR2 SYGVNS. CDR3 residues: CASSGKGLINSPLHF. As DNA, the CDR3 is TGTGCCAGCAGTGGAAAGGGACTGATTAATTCACCCCTCCACTTT.

The chain is built from TRBV13 and TRBJ1-3, with D unresolved. Per germline, CDR1 PRHDT and CDR2 FYEKMQ (reference sequence). Trimming removed 5 bases from V and 0 bases from J, with 11 bases in between. The CDR3 contains 15 residues. This chain's CDR3 is CASSPDGNSGNTIYF. CDR3 DNA sequence: TGTGCCAGCAGCCCGGACGGAAACTCTGGAAACACCATATATTTT. The whole variable domain, remainder taken from reference TRBV13 and TRBJ1-3, is AAGVIQSPRHLIKEKRETATLKCYPIPRHDTVYWYQQGPGQDPQFLISFYEKMQSDKGSIPDRFSAQQFSDYHSELNMSSLELGDSALYFCASSPDGNSGNTIYFGEGSWLTVV.

The chain couples TRBV19 to TRBJ1-1; D perhaps matches TRBD1 (5 bases). The CDR3 spans 17 residues. Trimming removed 1 base at V and 1 base at J, with 16 bases between. Per the germline V gene, CDR1 is LNHDA and CDR2 is SQIVND (reference sequence). The CDR3 bases are TGTGCCAGTAGTATAGCAAAATTTGGGGGGTCGAACACTGAAGCTTTCTTT. This translates into CASSIAKFGGSNTEAFF.

This chain connects TRBV4-1 to TRBJ1-2; no firm D call. The CDR3 runs 13 residues. From germline, CDR1 is MGHRA and CDR2 YSYEKL. V lost 1 base and J 5 bases, leaving 8 bases between the germline ends. CDR3 sequence (DNA): TGCGCCAGCAGCCAAGGGGAAGTGTATGGCTACACCTTC. Translated, it gives CASSQGEVYGYTF.

V is TRBV28 and J is TRBJ2-7; D might be TRBD1 or TRBD2, each matching 5 bases. Germline lookup yields CDR1 MDHEN and CDR2 SYDVKM. Trimming took off 5 bases at V and 2 bases at J, with 13 bases between the two ends. This CDR3 region has 14 residues. The CDR3 DNA sequence: TGTGCCAGCAGTCTCTGGGGGAATCCCTACGAGCAGTACTTC. Its translation: CASSLWGNPYEQYF.

The genes are TRBV25-1 and TRBJ1-1, with TRBD1 as a possible D gene (5 bases). The V gene lost 7 bases and the J gene lost 3 bases, with 12 bases spanning the gap. This CDR3 region has 13 residues. Germline V gene data show CDR1 as MGHDK and CDR2 as SYGVNS. CDR3 in amino acids: CASKYLGDTEAFF. CDR3 nucleotides: TGTGCCAGCAAATACTTAGGGGACACTGAAGCTTTCTTT.

This chain links TRBV27 with TRBJ2-1, with 10 nucleotides matching TRBD1. CDR3 length equals 17 residues. Germline loops: CDR1 MNHEY, CDR2 SMNVEV (reference sequence). V trimming: 6 bases; J trimming: 2 bases; junction bases outside the gene matches: 10. CDR3 region: CASRKRQGARTYNEQFF. The DNA for the CDR3 is TGTGCCAGCAGAAAAAGACAGGGGGCACGAACCTACAATGAGCAGTTCTTC.

The V gene is TRBV6-1, the J gene TRBJ2-3; maybe TRBD2 (6 bases). The CDR3 contains 14 residues. Trimming removed 6 bases at V and 2 bases at J, with 12 bases between. The V gene's germline CDR1 is MNHNS and CDR2 SASEGT. The CDR3 coding sequence is TGTGCCAGCAGGAAAGGGGAGGCCACAGATACGCAGTATTTT. This codes for CASRKGEATDTQYF.

On this clone itself: This CDR3 is also generated by other DNA sequences in the sample. This CDR3 is CASSLGTLEKLFF. The CDR3, as DNA: TGTGCCAGCAGCTTAGGAACACTTGAAAAACTGTTTTTT. This chain joins TRBV11-2 and TRBJ1-4; D gene unclear. CDR1 and CDR2 (germline): SGHAT, FQNNGV. The length of the CDR3 is 13 residues. V dropped 1 base and J dropped 7 bases, with 7 bases sitting between them.

The chain is built from TRBV15 and TRBJ1-2; D is unclear. Germline V gene lookup returns CDR1 LNHNV and CDR2 YYDKDF (reference sequence). Trimming took 1 base from V and 6 from J, leaving 9 bases between them. The CDR3 has 13 amino acids. The CDR3 protein is CATSRVGPDGYTF. Here the CDR3 DNA reads TGTGCCACCAGCAGAGTCGGCCCCGATGGCTACACCTTC.

Note on this clone: The sample carries other DNA sequences with the same CDR3. The gene calls are TRBV6-5 and TRBJ1-4; 9 bases are shared with TRBD1. This CDR3 has 15 residues. Germline assignment: CDR1 MNHEY and CDR2 SVGAGI. Trimming at V came to 0 bases and at J to 5 bases, leaving 1 base not matched to a gene. The CDR3 protein is CASSYSGTGNEKLFF. The CDR3 coding sequence is TGTGCCAGCAGTTACTCGGGGACAGGGAATGAAAAACTGTTTTTT.

The chain is built from TRBV7-2 and TRBJ2-6, with 10 nucleotides matching TRBD1. CDR1 and CDR2 (germline): SGHTA, FQGNSA. The CDR3 has 18 amino acids. V was clipped by 5 bases and J by 1 base; unmatched bases: 8. The CDR3 DNA reads TGTGCCAGCAGCAAGGGACAGGGGCGGATATCTGGGGCCAACGTCCTGACTTTC. Translating gives CASSKGQGRISGANVLTF.

This sequence joins TRBV10-1 and TRBJ2-7; 13 bases match TRBD2. CDR1 is WNHNN, CDR2 SYGVQD, per germline (reference sequence). Losses at the gene ends were 6 bases for V and 2 bases for J; bases not matched to a gene: 1. CDR3 length equals 14 residues. CDR3 sequence (DNA): TGCGCCAGCAGGGGACTAGCGGGGCCCTACGAGCAGTACTTC. Translating it yields CASRGLAGPYEQYF.

This clone has only a few counts. The V call is TRBV5-6, the J call TRBJ1-4; D gene ambiguous. V dropped 6 bases and J dropped 10 bases, with 13 bases sitting between them. Germline V gene lookup returns CDR1 SGHDT and CDR2 YYEEEE. The CDR3 runs 12 residues. The chain's CDR3 is CASTGGLGKLFF. The CDR3 DNA is TGTGCCAGCACCGGTGGGTTGGGAAAACTGTTTTTT.

V gene TRBV5-4 combines with J gene TRBJ2-2; TRBD1 matches at 8 bases. There are 17 residues in the CDR3. Germline CDR1 SGHNT, CDR2 YYREEE (reference sequence). V was clipped by 0 bases and J by 0 bases; unmatched bases: 4. The CDR3 DNA sequence: TGTGCCAGCAGCTTGGCGAGACAGGGGACGAACACCGGGGAGCTGTTTTTT. Residues: CASSLARQGTNTGELFF.

V gene TRBV28 combines with J gene TRBJ1-2; D gene ambiguous. CDR1 and CDR2 from the germline V gene are MDHEN and SYDVKM. With 6 bases removed from V and 5 bases from J, the gap between germline ends came to 19 bases. CDR3 size: 15 residues. The CDR3 region has the DNA TGTGCCAGCAGCCTTACCGGGCCGCCTGGGTATGGCTACACCTTC. Encoded protein: CASSLTGPPGYGYTF.

The chain employs TRBV25-1 and TRBJ2-2; 7 bases line up with TRBD1. From germline, CDR1 is MGHDK and CDR2 SYGVNS. This CDR3 is 14 amino acids long. J lost 4 bases, V lost 7 bases, and 6 bases had no gene match. CDR3 protein: CASMRQGSTGELFF. In DNA form, the CDR3 reads TGTGCCAGCATGAGACAGGGATCCACCGGGGAGCTGTTTTTT.

Note on this clone: Additional DNA sequences in this sample encode the identical CDR3. This chain joins TRBV7-2 and TRBJ2-7; no definite D call. From germline, CDR1 is SGHTA and CDR2 FQGNSA. The V gene lost 6 bases and the J gene lost 2 bases, with 5 bases spanning the gap. The CDR3 extends over 11 amino acids. The CDR3 loop is CASSRAYEQYF. The CDR3 DNA follows: TGTGCCAGCAGTCGAGCCTACGAGCAGTACTTC.